Detailed here is one TCR beta chain. CDR1 is MNHNS and CDR2 is SASEGT in the germline V gene. V was clipped by 1 base and J by 2 bases, with 6 bases between them. This CDR3 comprises 14 residues. This sample is part of a study of control samples from healthy donors and cancer patients. Measured with immunoSEQ multiplex PCR; TCRdb has only the in-frame clones, and not every one. The profile shows about 47,000 clones, roughly 80% of them singletons. The chain is built from TRBV6-1 and TRBJ1-5; D might be TRBD1 (5 bases). Sequenced: blood. The sequence was collected from a man in his 70s in good health. CDR3 loop: CASSEGDGNQPQHF. The CDR3 DNA sequence: TGTGCCAGCAGTGAAGGGGACGGCAATCAGCCCCAGCATTTT.